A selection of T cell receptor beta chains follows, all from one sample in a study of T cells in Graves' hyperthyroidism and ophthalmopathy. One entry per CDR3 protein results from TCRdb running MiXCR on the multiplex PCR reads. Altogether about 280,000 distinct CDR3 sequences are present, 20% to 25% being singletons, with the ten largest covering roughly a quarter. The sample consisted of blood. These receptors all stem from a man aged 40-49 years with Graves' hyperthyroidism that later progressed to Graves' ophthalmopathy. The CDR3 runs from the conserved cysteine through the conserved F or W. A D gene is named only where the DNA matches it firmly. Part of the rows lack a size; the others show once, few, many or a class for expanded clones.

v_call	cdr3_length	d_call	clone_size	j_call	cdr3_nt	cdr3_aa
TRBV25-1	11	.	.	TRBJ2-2	TGTGCCAGCTACGGCACCGGGGAGCTGTTTTTT	CASYGTGELFF
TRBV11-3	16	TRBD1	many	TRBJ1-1	TGTGCCAGCAGCCGGGGACAGGGGGAAATGAACACTGAAGCTTTCTTT	CASSRGQGEMNTEAFF
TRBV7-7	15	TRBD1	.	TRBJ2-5	TGTGCCAGCAGCCCCAGGACAGGGAGGCAAGAGACCCAGTACTTC	CASSPRTGRQETQYF
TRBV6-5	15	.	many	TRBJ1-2	TGTGCCAGCAGTTACTCCGGACAGACTTTCTATGGCTACACCTTC	CASSYSGQTFYGYTF
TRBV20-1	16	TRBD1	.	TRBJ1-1	TGCAGTGCTACCTCCGGGACAGGCTACATGAACACTGAAGCTTTCTTT	CSATSGTGYMNTEAFF
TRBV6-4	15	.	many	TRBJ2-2	TGTGCCAGCAGTGAGTACGGGGATGACACCGGGGAGCTGTTTTTT	CASSEYGDDTGELFF
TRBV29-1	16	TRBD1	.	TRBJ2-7	TGCAGCGCGTCTCATACCCCCGGGACAGGGGAAGACGAGCAGTACTTC	CSASHTPGTGEDEQYF
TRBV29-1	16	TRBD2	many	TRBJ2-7	TGCAGCGTTGAAGTCTCGGGACTAGCGGGATCCTACGAGCAGTACTTC	CSVEVSGLAGSYEQYF
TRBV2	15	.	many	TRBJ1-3	TGTGCCAGCAGTGTGGTGTCGACAACTGGAAACACCATATATTTT	CASSVVSTTGNTIYF
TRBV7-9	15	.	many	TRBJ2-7	TGTGCCAGCAGCTCAAAGGGGCTTCTGTTCTACGAGCAGTACTTC	CASSSKGLLFYEQYF
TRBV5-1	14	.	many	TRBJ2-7	TGCGCCAGCAGTGTTACACCCACACTCTACGAGCAGTACTTC	CASSVTPTLYEQYF
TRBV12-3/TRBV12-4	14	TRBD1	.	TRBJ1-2	TGTGCCAGCAGTCCCGGGACAGGAAGCCATGGCTACACCTTC	CASSPGTGSHGYTF
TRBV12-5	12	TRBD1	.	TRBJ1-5	TGTGCTAGTGGTTTGGGGTGGGACAGACAGCATTTT	CASGLGWDRQHF
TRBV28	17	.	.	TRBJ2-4	TGTGCCAGCAGTTTATTGGCAGGGAAGGTGGCCAAAAACATTCAGTACTTC	CASSLLAGKVAKNIQYF
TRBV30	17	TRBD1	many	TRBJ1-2	TGTGCCTGGAGTGTCCTTGCCGGGGACAGGGTGCCGAACGGCTACACCTTC	CAWSVLAGDRVPNGYTF
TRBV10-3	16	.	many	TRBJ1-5	TGTGCCATCAGTGAGAAGGCAGGGGATAGCAATCAGCCCCAGCATTTT	CAISEKAGDSNQPQHF
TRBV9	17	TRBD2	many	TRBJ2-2	TGTGCCAGCAGCGAGACGACTAGCGGGAGATATGGCGGGGAGCTGTTTTTT	CASSETTSGRYGGELFF
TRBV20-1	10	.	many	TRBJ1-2	TGCAGTGCAAACAGGGTCGGCTACACCTTC	CSANRVGYTF
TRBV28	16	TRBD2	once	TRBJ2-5	TGTGCCAGCAGTTCTACTAGCGGGAGGGCGTCAGAGACCCAGTACTTC	CASSSTSGRASETQYF
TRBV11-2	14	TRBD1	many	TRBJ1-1	TGTGCCAGCAGCTTAGACCCCCAGGGGGCTGAAGCTTTCTTT	CASSLDPQGAEAFF
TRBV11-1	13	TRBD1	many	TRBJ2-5	TGTGCCACAGGCAAACAGGGGCAAGAGACCCAGTACTTC	CATGKQGQETQYF
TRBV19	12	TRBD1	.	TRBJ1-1	TGTGCCAGTAGTCCACAGGGGAATGAAGCTTTCTTT	CASSPQGNEAFF
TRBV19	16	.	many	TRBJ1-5	TGTGCCAGTAGACCTCCGGGGGAGGGCCCCGTTCAGCCCCAGCATTTT	CASRPPGEGPVQPQHF
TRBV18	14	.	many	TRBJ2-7	TGTGCCAGCTCACCCCTCAGGGGACCCTACGAGCAGTACTTC	CASSPLRGPYEQYF
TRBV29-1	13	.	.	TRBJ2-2	TGCAGCGCGATTACATCGGGCACCGGGGAGCTGTTTTTT	CSAITSGTGELFF
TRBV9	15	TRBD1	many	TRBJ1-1	TGTGCCAGCAGCAACTCCCAGGGGGGGGACACTGAAGCTTTCTTT	CASSNSQGGDTEAFF
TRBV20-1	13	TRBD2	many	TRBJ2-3	TGCAGTGCTCTCAGCGGGAACACAGATACGCAGTATTTT	CSALSGNTDTQYF
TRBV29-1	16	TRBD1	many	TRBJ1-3	TGCAGCGTGGCGACAGGGCGGACTGACTCTGGAAACACCATATATTTT	CSVATGRTDSGNTIYF
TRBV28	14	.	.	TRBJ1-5	TGTGCCAGCGGGTCAGGGGTCAGTAATCAGCCCCAGCATTTT	CASGSGVSNQPQHF
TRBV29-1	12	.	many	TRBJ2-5	TGCAGCGTTGAAGTTCTGAAAGAGACCCAGTACTTC	CSVEVLKETQYF
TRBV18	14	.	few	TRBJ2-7	TGTGCCAGCTCACAACCAGACAGACCCTACGAGCAGTACTTC	CASSQPDRPYEQYF
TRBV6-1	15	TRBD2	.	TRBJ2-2	TGTGCCAGCAGCAAGCGGGAGGGGAACACCGGGGGGCTGTTTTTT	CASSKREGNTGGLFF
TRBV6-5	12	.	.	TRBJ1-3	TGTGCCAGCAGTTCCGCGGGAAACACCATATATTTT	CASSSAGNTIYF
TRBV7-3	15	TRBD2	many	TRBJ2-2	TGTGCCAGCAGCCGGACTAGCGGTAACACCGGGGAGCTGTTTTTT	CASSRTSGNTGELFF